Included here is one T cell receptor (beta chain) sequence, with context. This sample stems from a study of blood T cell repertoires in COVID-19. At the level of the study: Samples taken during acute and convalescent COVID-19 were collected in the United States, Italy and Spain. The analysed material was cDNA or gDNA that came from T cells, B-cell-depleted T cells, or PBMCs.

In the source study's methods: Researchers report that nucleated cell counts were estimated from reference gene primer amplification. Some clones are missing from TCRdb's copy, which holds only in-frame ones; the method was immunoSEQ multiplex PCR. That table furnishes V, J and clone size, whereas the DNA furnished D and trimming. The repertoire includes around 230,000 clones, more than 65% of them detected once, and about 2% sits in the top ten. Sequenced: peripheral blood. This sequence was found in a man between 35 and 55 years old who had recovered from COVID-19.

The CDR3 DNA follows: TGTGCCAGCAGCTTAGAAATCCTAGCGGGAGGTTCCAATGAGCAGTTCTTC. Protein product: CASSLEILAGGSNEQFF. The rearrangement uses TRBV11-2 and TRBJ2-1, with 11 positions matching TRBD2. Per germline, CDR1 SGHAT and CDR2 FQNNGV. The CDR3 sequence is 17 residues long. The ends lost 0 bases at V and 6 bases at J; junction bases unmatched: 7. Using reference TRBV11-2 and TRBJ2-1 for the parts outside the CDR3, the full variable domain is EAGVAQSPRYKIIEKRQSVAFWCNPISGHATLYWYQQILGQGPKLLIQFQNNGVVDDSQLPKDRFSAERLKGVDSTLKIQPAKLEDSAVYLCASSLEILAGGSNEQFFGPGTRLTVL.